This T cell receptor beta chain was sequenced for a study of blood T cell repertoires in COVID-19. Study-level information: Sources were T cells, B-cell-depleted T cells, or PBMCs; the material itself was cDNA or gDNA.

Individuals aged roughly 18 to 95 years were recruited from 24 US areas. Recovered status in Cohort 3 required two negative PCRs, clearance, or symptom resolution. Trimming took off 2 bases at V and 0 bases at J, with 11 bases between the two ends. CDR1 and CDR2 from the germline V gene are SGHTA and FQGTGA. The CDR3 covers 15 residues. In the study's own analysis: Amplification of reference gene primers was used by the study to estimate nucleated cell counts. Generated by immunoSEQ multiplex PCR, the TCRdb table keeps only in-frame clones and is missing some. The V and J calls and clone size come from that table; D and trimming were worked out from the DNA. This sample has over 150,000 clones; about 80% occur once, and the top ten carry under 9.5%. This clone was seen only a few times.

Sequencing was done on a sample of PBMCs or T cells enriched from blood (not recorded which). The TCR comes from a man between 50 and 59 years old who had recovered from COVID-19. V gene TRBV7-3 combines with J gene TRBJ2-7; unclear D gene. CDR3 sequence reads: CASSLGLGSSYEQYF. The CDR3 DNA is TGTGCCAGCAGCTTAGGTCTTGGCAGCTCCTACGAGCAGTACTTC.